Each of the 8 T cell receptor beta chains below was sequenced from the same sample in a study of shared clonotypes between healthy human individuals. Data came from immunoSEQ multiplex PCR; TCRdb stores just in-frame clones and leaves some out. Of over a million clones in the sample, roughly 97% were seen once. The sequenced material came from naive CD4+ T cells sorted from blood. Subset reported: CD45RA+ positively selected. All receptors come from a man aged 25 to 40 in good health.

The CDR3 is CASSPRSAGVQNEQFF. The CDR3 DNA reads TGCGCCAGCAGCCCCCGTTCAGCGGGAGTTCAGAATGAGCAGTTCTTC. V is TRBV5-1 and J is TRBJ2-1; 8 bases fit TRBD2. Germline-derived CDR1 and CDR2 are SGHRS and YFSETQ. The junction had 13 bases not matched to a gene; V was cut back by 4 bases and J by 7 bases. The CDR3 covers 16 residues. Supplemented by reference TRBV5-1 and TRBJ2-1, the full variable domain reads KAGVTQTPRYLIKTRGQQVTLSCSPISGHRSVSWYQQTPGQGLQFLFEYFSETQRNKGNFPGRFSGRQFSNSRSEMNVSTLELGDSALYLCASSPRSAGVQNEQFFGPGTRLTVL.

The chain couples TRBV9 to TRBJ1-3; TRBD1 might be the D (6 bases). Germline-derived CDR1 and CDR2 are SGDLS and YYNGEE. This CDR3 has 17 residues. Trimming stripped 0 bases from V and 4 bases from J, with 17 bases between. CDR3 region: CASSVAINRAVGNTIYF. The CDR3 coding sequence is TGTGCCAGCAGCGTAGCCATAAACAGGGCTGTAGGAAACACCATATATTTT.

In DNA, the CDR3 is TGTGCCAGCAGTCAAGCTACAACTGCTTTCTTT. Amino acid sequence: CASSQATTAFF. This rearrangement joins TRBV28 to TRBJ1-1, with D uncertain. The V end lost 5 bases, the J end lost 11 bases, and 12 bases lay between the germline ends. The CDR3 is 11 residues long. Germline assignment: CDR1 MDHEN and CDR2 SYDVKM.

CDR3 in DNA: TGTGCCAGCTCACCCTATGGACTAGTTTCGAGAGATACGCAGTATTTT. It yields the protein CASSPYGLVSRDTQYF. This chain joins TRBV18 and TRBJ2-3; TRBD2 matches 7 bases. The V segment lost 3 bases and the J segment 5 bases; nucleotides outside the gene matches: 11. The CDR3 length is 16 residues. CDR1 is KGHSH, CDR2 LQKENI, per germline. Using reference TRBV18 and TRBJ2-3 for the parts outside the CDR3, the full variable domain is NAGVMQNPRHLVRRRGQEARLRCSPMKGHSHVYWYRQLPEEGLKFMVYLQKENIIDESGMPKERFSAEFPKEGPSILRIQQVVRGDSAAYFCASSPYGLVSRDTQYFGPGTRLTVL.

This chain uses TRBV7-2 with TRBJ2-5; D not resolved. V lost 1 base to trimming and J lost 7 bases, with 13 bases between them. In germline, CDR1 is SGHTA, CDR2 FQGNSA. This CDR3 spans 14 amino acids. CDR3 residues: CASSLDVSSVTQYF. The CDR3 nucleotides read TGTGCCAGCAGCTTAGACGTCAGTTCTGTGACCCAGTACTTC.

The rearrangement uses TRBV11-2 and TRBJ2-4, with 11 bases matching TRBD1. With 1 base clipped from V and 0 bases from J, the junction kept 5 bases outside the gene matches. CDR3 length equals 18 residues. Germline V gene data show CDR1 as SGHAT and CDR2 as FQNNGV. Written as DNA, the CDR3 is TGTGCCAGCAGCTTAGGTGGACAGGGGGCTTCAGCCAAAAACATTCAGTACTTC. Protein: CASSLGGQGASAKNIQYF.

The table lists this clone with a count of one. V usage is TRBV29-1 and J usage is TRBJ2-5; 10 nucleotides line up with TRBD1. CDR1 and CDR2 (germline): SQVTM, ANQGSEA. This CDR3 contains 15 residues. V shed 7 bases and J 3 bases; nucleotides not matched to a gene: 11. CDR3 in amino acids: CSAPRDRGLKETQYF. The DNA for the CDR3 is TGCAGCGCCCCCCGGGACAGGGGATTGAAAGAGACCCAGTACTTC. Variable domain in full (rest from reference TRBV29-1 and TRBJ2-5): SAVISQKPSRDICQRGTSLTIQCQVDSQVTMMFWYRQQPGQSLTLIATANQGSEATYESGFVIDKFPISRPNLTFSTLTVSNMSPEDSSIYLCSAPRDRGLKETQYFGPGTRLLVL.

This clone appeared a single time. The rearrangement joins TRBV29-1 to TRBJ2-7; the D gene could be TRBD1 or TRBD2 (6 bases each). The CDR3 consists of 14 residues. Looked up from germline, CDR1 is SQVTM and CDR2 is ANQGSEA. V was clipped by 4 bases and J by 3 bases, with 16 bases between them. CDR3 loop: CSVARGPNRYEQYF. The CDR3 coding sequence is TGCAGCGTTGCCCGGGGGCCGAATCGCTACGAGCAGTACTTC.